What follows are 26 T cell receptor beta chains derived from one specimen sequenced in a study of CD8+ T cells in alopecia areata. Reverse transcribed after extraction, RNA yielded cDNA as the sequencing template. Measured with immunoSEQ multiplex PCR; TCRdb has only the in-frame clones, and not every one. The repertoire holds 150,000 to 200,000 clones, with around 57% as singletons. The sample taken for sequencing was CD4+ T cells sorted from blood. These receptors were obtained from a human donor in good health.

The J gene is TRBJ2-5, the V gene TRBV18; D possibly corresponds to TRBD1 (5 bases). CDR3 length: 15 amino acids. CDR1 and CDR2 from the germline V gene are KGHSH and LQKENI. Trimming shortened V by 3 bases and J by 2 bases, and 13 bases separated the two germline ends. The CDR3 sequence: CASSPLSTAQETQYF. CDR3 bases: TGTGCCAGCTCACCTCTTTCGACAGCTCAAGAGACCCAGTACTTC.

This clone has just a few counts. The V gene is TRBV27, the J gene TRBJ2-7; D may be TRBD2 (6 bases). This CDR3 contains 14 residues. Germline CDR1 MNHEY, CDR2 SMNVEV (reference sequence). The ends were cut back, 3 bases at V and 2 bases at J, with 11 bases in the middle. The CDR3 region has the DNA TGTGCCAGCAGTTTCGGGGGTAATCCCTACGAGCAGTACTTC. This codes for CASSFGGNPYEQYF.

The V gene is TRBV30, the J gene TRBJ2-1; TRBD2 might be the D (6 bases). This CDR3 is 14 amino acids long. CDR1 GTSNPN and CDR2 SVGIG come from the germline V gene (reference sequence). V was cut by 3 bases and J by 8 bases, with 17 bases left in between. The CDR3 spells CAWSAGTQRDEQFF. The CDR3 DNA reads as TGTGCCTGGAGCGCGGGTACCCAGCGGGATGAGCAGTTCTTC.

The CDR3 spells CAWSYYNEQFF. CDR3 bases: TGTGCCTGGAGTTACTACAATGAGCAGTTCTTC. The chain recombines TRBV30 with TRBJ2-1, with D hard to call. This CDR3 has 11 amino acids. Germline assignment: CDR1 GTSNPN and CDR2 SVGIG (reference sequence). Trimming took off 2 bases at V and 3 bases at J, with 2 bases between the two ends.

A few counts support this clone. V is TRBV29-1 and J is TRBJ2-3; TRBD1 might be the D (6 bases). The V and J ends lost 8 bases and 7 bases respectively, with 13 bases between them. This CDR3 is built from 11 residues. Germline CDR1 and CDR2: SQVTM and ANQGSEA. DNA of the CDR3: TGCAGCCAGCTCAGGGGAAATACGCAGTATTTT. Translated, it gives CSQLRGNTQYF.

The V gene is TRBV29-1, the J gene TRBJ2-7; perhaps TRBD1 as D (6 bases). Germline CDR1 reads SQVTM; CDR2 reads ANQGSEA. The CDR3 is 14 amino acids. Trimming stripped 4 bases from V and 7 bases from J, with 20 bases between. The CDR3 nucleotides read TGCAGCGTTGTACAATCCCGGGACACTGGAGAGCAGTACTTC. Translation gives CSVVQSRDTGEQYF.

This sequence joins TRBV11-2 and TRBJ2-2; D not resolved. V lost 5 bases to trimming and J lost 0 bases, with 13 bases between them. CDR3 length: 16 amino acids. Germline CDR1 SGHAT, CDR2 FQNNGV. The CDR3 sequence is CASSQGFSTNTGELFF. The CDR3 DNA sequence: TGTGCCAGCAGCCAAGGGTTTTCAACGAACACCGGGGAGCTGTTTTTT. Using reference TRBV11-2 and TRBJ2-2 for the parts outside the CDR3, the full variable domain is EAGVAQSPRYKIIEKRQSVAFWCNPISGHATLYWYQQILGQGPKLLIQFQNNGVVDDSQLPKDRFSAERLKGVDSTLKIQPAKLEDSAVYLCASSQGFSTNTGELFFGEGSRLTVL.

The V gene is TRBV2, the J gene TRBJ2-3; 12 positions agree with TRBD2. The CDR3 loop spans 15 amino acids. Germline V gene sequence: CDR1 SNHLY, CDR2 FYNNEI. V lost 6 bases and J lost 4; bases outside the gene matches: 5. The CDR3 coding sequence is TGTGCCAGCAGGATGACTAGCGGGAGCGCAGATACGCAGTATTTT. Its protein product is CASRMTSGSADTQYF.

The chain recombines TRBV28 with TRBJ1-1; D may be TRBD1 (5 bases). The CDR3 totals 19 residues. Germline CDR1 reads MDHEN; CDR2 reads SYDVKM. The V end was cut by 11 bases, the J end by 5 bases, with 36 bases between. The CDR3: CAVPPSTMQRTIQGTEAFF. The CDR3 DNA reads as TGTGCCGTGCCTCCATCCACGATGCAGAGGACAATCCAAGGGACTGAAGCTTTCTTT.

This rearrangement joins TRBV5-1 to TRBJ1-5; 9 bases match TRBD1. CDR1 and CDR2 (germline): SGHRS, YFSETQ. V was pared by 4 bases and J by 6 bases, with 5 bases of the junction left unmatched. The CDR3 runs to 14 residues. The CDR3 DNA follows: TGCGCCAGCAGCCTGGACAGGGGAATTCAGCCCCAGCATTTT. Its protein product is CASSLDRGIQPQHF.

The J gene is TRBJ2-2, the V gene TRBV7-8; weak D call: TRBD1 (6 bases). Per the germline V gene, CDR1 is SGHVS and CDR2 is FQNEAQ. This CDR3 contains 13 residues. V shed 8 bases and J shed 6 bases, with 13 bases lying between them. In DNA, the CDR3 is TGTGCCAGCTCGATACAGGGTTCCGGGGAGCTGTTTTTT. This sequence encodes CASSIQGSGELFF.

This clone was found a few times. The chain links TRBV21-1 to TRBJ1-1; the table assigns TRBD1, which was not confirmed against the DNA. TRBV21-1 is a pseudogene segment. This CDR3 region has 15 residues. CDR3 sequence: CASMAPGQENTEAFF. Written as DNA, the CDR3 is TGTGCCAGCATGGCTCCGGGACAGGAGAACACTGAAGCTTTCTTT.

V and J are TRBV4-1 and TRBJ2-7, with TRBD2 matching 7 bases. The V segment lost 1 base and the J segment 5 bases; nucleotides outside the gene matches: 8. This CDR3 region has 15 residues. Germline CDR1 is MGHRA and CDR2 is YSYEKL. Here the CDR3 reads CASSQVGGRGDEQYF. In DNA form, the CDR3 reads TGCGCCAGCAGCCAAGTGGGCGGGAGAGGCGACGAGCAGTACTTC.

The chain combines TRBV5-4 with TRBJ2-5; 9 bases align to TRBD1. CDR1 and CDR2 (germline): SGHNT, YYREEE (reference sequence). This CDR3 is 15 amino acids long. V trimming: 2 bases; J trimming: 5 bases; junction bases outside the gene matches: 7. The CDR3 DNA reads TGTGCCAGCAGCTTTGGGGGACAGGGTGTGGAGACCCAGTACTTC. Its protein product is CASSFGGQGVETQYF.

This clone has just a few counts. V gene TRBV4-1 combines with J gene TRBJ2-5, with D perhaps TRBD1 or TRBD2 (5 bases each). Germline CDR1 and CDR2: MGHRA and YSYEKL. Trimming removed 0 bases from V and 9 bases from J, with 14 bases in between. The CDR3 length is 14 residues. This CDR3 is CASSQDGQVGAQYF. As DNA, the CDR3 is TGCGCCAGCAGCCAAGATGGTCAGGTGGGGGCCCAGTACTTC.

For this clone: The junction shows a germline mismatch at one end, possibly a read error. The V call is TRBV30, the J call TRBJ1-1, with D possibly TRBD1 on 5 matching bases. The germline CDR1 and CDR2 sequences are GTSNPN and SVGIG (reference sequence). The CDR3 totals 12 residues. The CDR3 DNA follows: TGTGCCGGGAGGGGTCACGACACTGAAGCTTTCTTT. It is translated as CAGRGHDTEAFF.

The DNA for the CDR3 is TGTGCCAGCAGTCCCAGGGGGCATGAGCAGTTCTTC. Translation gives CASSPRGHEQFF. The chain carries TRBV6-5 and TRBJ2-1; the match to TRBD1 covers 8 bases. The CDR3 is 12 amino acids. From germline, CDR1 is MNHEY and CDR2 SVGAGI. Trimming cost V 5 bases and J 8 bases; bases outside gene matches: 2.

This clone has a handful of counts. The chain carries TRBV30 and TRBJ2-1; D possibly corresponds to TRBD2 (5 bases). CDR1 GTSNPN and CDR2 SVGIG come from the germline V gene (reference sequence). This CDR3 region has 17 residues. V lost 0 bases, J lost 2 bases, and 17 bases lay in between. The CDR3 loop reads CAWSVRLVLGTYNEQFF. The CDR3 DNA is TGTGCCTGGAGTGTTCGTCTAGTTCTCGGGACCTACAATGAGCAGTTCTTC. Together with reference TRBV30 and TRBJ2-1, the CDR3 gives the full variable domain: SQTIHQWPATLVQPVGSPLSLECTVEGTSNPNLYWYRQAAGRGLQLLFYSVGIGQISSEVPQNLSASRPQDRQFILSSKKLLLSDSGFYLCAWSVRLVLGTYNEQFFGPGTRLTVL.

This clone showed up just once. The sample contains more than one DNA sequence encoding this CDR3. This chain connects TRBV5-1 to TRBJ2-5, with D maybe TRBD1 (5 bases). The V gene's germline CDR1 is SGHRS and CDR2 YFSETQ. The CDR3 length is 12 residues. The V gene lost 0 bases and the J gene lost 5 bases, with 5 bases spanning the gap. The CDR3 nucleotides read TGCGCCAGCAGCTTGGAGGGGGAGACCCAGTACTTC. It codes for CASSLEGETQYF.

J is TRBJ2-6 and V is TRBV29-1, with D perhaps matching TRBD1 (5 bases). V shed 6 bases and J shed 2 bases, with 8 bases lying between them. Looked up from germline, CDR1 is SQVTM and CDR2 is ANQGSEA. The CDR3 is made up of 13 amino acids. The DNA for the CDR3 is TGCAGCGTGGTAGGGGCTGGGGCCAACGTCCTGACTTTC. It codes for CSVVGAGANVLTF.

The CDR3: CASSSREPRRTDTQYF. CDR3 DNA sequence: TGTGCCAGCAGTTCTCGGGAGCCTCGAAGGACAGATACGCAGTATTTT. This chain uses TRBV27 with TRBJ2-3; TRBD2 is a possible D gene (6 bases). Germline V gene sequence: CDR1 MNHEY, CDR2 SMNVEV (reference sequence). The CDR3 is 16 amino acids. The V and J ends lost 4 bases and 3 bases respectively, with 17 bases between them.

The chain links TRBV5-1 to TRBJ1-1, with TRBD1 matching over 7 bases. The CDR3 runs 15 residues. Germline assignment: CDR1 SGHRS and CDR2 YFSETQ. Germline trimming cut 3 bases from V and 0 bases from J; bases unmatched to any gene: 5. The CDR3 region is CASSWQGQLNTEAFF. The CDR3 DNA reads as TGCGCCAGCAGCTGGCAGGGACAGCTGAACACTGAAGCTTTCTTT.

This clone has just a few counts. The sample has other DNA sequences that encode this CDR3 too. CDR3: CSVLSGTDTQYF. CDR3 in DNA: TGCAGCGTTCTTAGCGGCACAGATACGCAGTATTTT. This chain connects TRBV29-1 to TRBJ2-3; D might be TRBD2 (5 bases). Germline V gene lookup returns CDR1 SQVTM and CDR2 ANQGSEA. The germline V and J ends were trimmed by 5 bases and 1 base, with 7 bases remaining between them. This CDR3 is built from 12 residues.

This chain connects TRBV25-1 to TRBJ2-5; D is ambiguous. The V gene lost 5 bases and the J gene lost 2 bases, with 3 bases spanning the gap. In germline, CDR1 is MGHDK, CDR2 SYGVNS. The CDR3 extends over 11 amino acids. The CDR3 DNA sequence: TGTGCCAGCAGTTTTCAAGAGACCCAGTACTTC. Encoded protein: CASSFQETQYF.

This CDR3 reads CASSRDRGSYGYTF. The CDR3 nucleotides are TGCGCCAGCAGCCGGGACAGGGGGAGCTATGGCTACACCTTC. The V gene is TRBV5-1, the J gene TRBJ1-2; 11 positions match TRBD1. The CDR3 covers 14 residues. CDR1 is SGHRS and CDR2 is YFSETQ in the germline V gene. The V segment lost 4 bases and the J segment 4 bases; nucleotides outside the gene matches: 3.

The table lists this clone with a few counts. The CDR3 loop reads CASSSLGDRNRNYGYTF. The CDR3 nucleotides read TGTGCCAGCAGTTCCTTAGGGGACCGGAATCGAAACTATGGCTACACCTTC. V is TRBV28 and J is TRBJ1-2; D might be TRBD1 (5 bases). Deletions cut 4 bases from V and 2 bases from J, with 20 bases between. In germline, CDR1 is MDHEN, CDR2 SYDVKM. The CDR3 totals 17 residues.